The source of this T cell receptor beta chain is a study of response to subunit inactivated influenza vaccine. Study conclusions and caveats: The study's authors posited that every seasonal influenza vaccination enlists few new T cells.

TCRdb re-called the RT-PCR reads through MiXCR, storing one row per CDR3 protein. The repertoire includes roughly 650,000 distinct CDR3 sequences, less than 15% of them detected once, and 7.5% to 9% sits in the top ten. V shed 2 bases, J shed 5 bases, and the junction held 8 bases outside the gene matches. The CDR3 has 15 residues. In germline, CDR1 is LGHNA, CDR2 YSLEER. This clonotype was detected only a few times. Antigen specificity is unknown. V and J are TRBV4-3 and TRBJ2-5; 7 bases are shared with TRBD2. The material was PBMCs from blood, obtained less than 15 days before vaccination. The TCR comes from a middle-aged man who received an inactivated influenza vaccine. CDR3 region: CASSQRSVRGETQYF. The CDR3 DNA sequence: TGCGCCAGCAGCCAACGATCGGTGCGGGGGGAGACCCAGTACTTC.